This T cell receptor (beta chain) appears in the sequencing data of a study of blood T cell repertoires in COVID-19. Study-level information: Acute and convalescent COVID-19 specimens originated in the United States, Italy and Spain. Sample material is recorded as cDNA or gDNA derived from T cells, B-cell-depleted T cells, or PBMCs.

Those enrolled in Seattle joined during active infection and were followed longitudinally afterward. Germline assignment: CDR1 SQVTM and CDR2 ANQGSEA. The CDR3 has 13 amino acids. Trimming took off 4 bases at V and 3 bases at J, with 12 bases between the two ends. In the study's own analysis: Scientists estimated how many nucleated cells there were by amplifying reference gene primers. The assay was immunoSEQ multiplex PCR, and TCRdb's table has in-frame clones only and misses some. V, J and clone size were drawn from that table, and D and trimming were deduced from the DNA. Here the sample spans around 160,000 clones, approximately 93% being singletons.

The specimen was peripheral blood. This TCR was recovered from a woman aged 60 to 75 with COVID-19, enrolled during active disease. This rearrangement joins TRBV29-1 to TRBJ1-1, with D maybe TRBD1 (5 bases). The DNA for the CDR3 is TGCAGCGTTGGCAGGGATTGGGACACTGAAGCTTTCTTT. It is translated as CSVGRDWDTEAFF.